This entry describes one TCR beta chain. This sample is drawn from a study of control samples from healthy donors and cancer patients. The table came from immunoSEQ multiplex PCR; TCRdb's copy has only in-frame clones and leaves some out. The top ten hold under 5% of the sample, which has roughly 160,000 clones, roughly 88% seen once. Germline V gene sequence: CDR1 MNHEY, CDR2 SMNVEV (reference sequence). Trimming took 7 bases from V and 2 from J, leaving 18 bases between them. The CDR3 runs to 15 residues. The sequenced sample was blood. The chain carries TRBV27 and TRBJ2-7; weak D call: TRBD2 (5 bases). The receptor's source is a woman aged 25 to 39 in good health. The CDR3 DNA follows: TGTGCCAGCAAAGTCGCGTTAGCGCCAACCTACGAGCAGTACTTC. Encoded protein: CASKVALAPTYEQYF.